The 10 T cell receptor beta chains below were found in one sample sequenced in a study of T cell responses to AZD1222 COVID-19 vaccine. TCRdb keeps only in-frame clones here, not all; method: immunoSEQ multiplex PCR. The table lists about 79,000 clones, just over 90% of them singletons. This specimen was peripheral blood, taken on day 0 of MenACWY control vaccination. These receptors were taken from an adult in good health.

This clone was observed once. The V gene is TRBV6-5, the J gene TRBJ2-3; TRBD2 aligns across 8 bases. The J segment lost 2 bases and the V segment lost 7 bases, leaving 8 bases of the junction unmatched. The CDR3 covers 15 residues. Germline values: CDR1 MNHEY, CDR2 SVGAGI. The CDR3 spells CASNQLAETTDTQYF. The CDR3 nucleotides read TGTGCCAGCAACCAACTAGCGGAGACCACAGATACGCAGTATTTT.

V gene TRBV12-3 or TRBV12-4 combines with J gene TRBJ1-2, with D possibly TRBD1 on 5 matching bases. CDR3 length equals 13 residues. V lost 1 base and J lost 4, with 7 bases in between. CDR3 nucleotides: TGTGCCAGCAGTTTAGGGCAGGGCTATGGCTACACCTTC. It is translated as CASSLGQGYGYTF.

The rearrangement links TRBV19 to TRBJ2-5; maybe TRBD1 (6 bases). The CDR3 is 15 amino acids. CDR1 is LNHDA, CDR2 SQIVND, per germline (reference sequence). V was pared by 4 bases and J by 4 bases, with 16 bases between. The CDR3 reads CASSKDSLRGETQYF. In DNA form, the CDR3 reads TGTGCCAGTAGTAAGGACAGCTTAAGGGGAGAGACCCAGTACTTC.

The V gene is TRBV3-1 (or the pseudogene TRBV3-2), the J gene TRBJ2-5; the D is unclear. Per germline, CDR1 LGHDT and CDR2 YNNKEL (reference sequence). V was pared by 0 bases and J by 5 bases, with 16 bases between. CDR3 length: 16 residues. The CDR3 sequence is CASSQDLGFDGETQYF. The CDR3, as DNA: TGTGCCAGCAGCCAAGATCTGGGATTTGATGGGGAGACCCAGTACTTC.

This clone was picked up a small number of times. CDR3 sequence reads: CSVDGGGSNYGYTF. In DNA form, the CDR3 reads TGCAGCGTTGACGGTGGGGGATCTAACTATGGCTACACCTTC. The genes are TRBV29-1 and TRBJ1-2; D might be TRBD1 (5 bases). The V gene's germline CDR1 is SQVTM and CDR2 ANQGSEA. Deletions cut 3 bases from V and 0 bases from J, with 11 bases between. This CDR3 has 14 amino acids.

The chain uses TRBV6-2 or TRBV6-3 and TRBJ2-3, with no clear D. There are 15 residues in the CDR3. CDR1 is MNHEY, CDR2 SVGEGT, per germline. V was trimmed by 2 bases and J by 4 bases, leaving 13 bases between them. Here the CDR3 reads CASSYGRTPPDTQYF. DNA of the CDR3: TGTGCCAGCAGTTACGGCAGGACCCCACCAGATACGCAGTATTTT.

This rearrangement joins TRBV18 to TRBJ1-1; a possible D gene is TRBD1 (6 bases). Per the germline V gene, CDR1 is KGHSH and CDR2 is LQKENI. V lost 4 bases to trimming and J lost 1 base, with 7 bases between them. The CDR3 is 13 residues long. The CDR3 region has the DNA TGTGCCAGCTCACAGGGACAGAACACTGAAGCTTTCTTT. Its protein product is CASSQGQNTEAFF.

The chain combines TRBV4-3 with TRBJ2-5, with D possibly TRBD2 on 5 matching bases. V was shortened by 1 base and J by 4 bases, with 16 bases between the two germline ends. The CDR3 consists of 16 residues. CDR1 is LGHNA, CDR2 YSLEER, per germline. The CDR3 bases are TGCGCCAGCAGCCAAGGAGACACGGGAACGGGAGAGACCCAGTACTTC. It is translated as CASSQGDTGTGETQYF.

The chain has TRBV12-5 and TRBJ2-1; perhaps TRBD2 as D (7 bases). The CDR3 runs to 19 residues. CDR1 is LGHNT and CDR2 is FRNRAP in the germline V gene. V gave up 6 bases and J gave up 0 bases, with 24 bases separating them. This chain's CDR3 is CASGYTTNRGGDSYNEQFF. As DNA, the CDR3 is TGTGCTAGTGGGTACACCACCAACCGAGGGGGGGACTCCTACAATGAGCAGTTCTTC.

The CDR3 DNA follows: TGTGCCGTGCGGGCGGTTTATAGCAATCAGCCCCAGCATTTT. This translates into CAVRAVYSNQPQHF. The chain joins TRBV6-5 to TRBJ1-5; no reliable D call. Trimming removed 11 bases at V and 0 bases at J, with 14 bases between. CDR1 and CDR2 from the germline V gene are MNHEY and SVGAGI. This CDR3 spans 14 amino acids.